A selection of T cell receptor beta chains follows, all from one sample in a study of shared clonotypes between healthy human individuals. TCRdb keeps only in-frame clones here, not all; method: immunoSEQ multiplex PCR. The sample holds about 2 million clones, about 95% seen once. Sequenced: naive CD8+ T cells sorted from blood. The receptors come from a man younger than 30 in good health. CDR3s include the opening cysteine and the closing phenylalanine or tryptophan. The D gene is left open where the match is weak. Size values are once, few and many counts, or a class for expanded clones, and some rows have none.

j_call: TRBJ2-7; v_call: TRBV5-1; clone_size: -; d_call: -; cdr3_aa: CASSLRGYEQYF; cdr3_nt: TGCGCCAGCAGCTTGCGGGGGTACGAGCAGTACTTC
j_call: TRBJ1-2; v_call: TRBV29-1; clone_size: -; d_call: -; cdr3_aa: CSVDGWAEYGYTF; cdr3_nt: TGCAGCGTTGATGGTTGGGCGGAGTATGGCTACACCTTC
j_call: TRBJ1-4; v_call: TRBV30; clone_size: -; d_call: TRBD1; cdr3_aa: CAWALGTGDEKLFF; cdr3_nt: TGTGCCTGGGCCTTGGGGACAGGGGATGAAAAACTGTTTTTT
j_call: TRBJ2-3; v_call: TRBV18; clone_size: -; d_call: -; cdr3_aa: CASLPGVSGTDTQYF; cdr3_nt: TGTGCCAGCTTACCGGGAGTTTCGGGCACAGATACGCAGTATTTT
j_call: TRBJ2-4; v_call: TRBV19; clone_size: -; d_call: TRBD1; cdr3_aa: CASSPRIGQGGDQYF; cdr3_nt: TGTGCCAGTAGTCCCCGAATAGGACAGGGAGGTGATCAGTACTTC
j_call: TRBJ2-7; v_call: TRBV29-1; clone_size: -; d_call: TRBD2; cdr3_aa: CSVVTSGSDSSYEQYF; cdr3_nt: TGCAGCGTCGTGACTAGCGGGAGCGATAGCTCCTACGAGCAGTACTTC
j_call: TRBJ2-3; v_call: TRBV9; clone_size: -; d_call: -; cdr3_aa: CASSPQGIADTQYF; cdr3_nt: TGTGCCAGCAGCCCACAGGGTATTGCAGATACGCAGTATTTT
j_call: TRBJ2-7; v_call: TRBV28; clone_size: once; d_call: -; cdr3_aa: CASSLPDRNPSSYEQYF; cdr3_nt: TGTGCCAGCAGTTTACCTGACAGGAATCCCAGCTCCTACGAGCAGTACTTC
j_call: TRBJ1-3; v_call: TRBV7-9; clone_size: -; d_call: -; cdr3_aa: CASRQRTSETGNTIYF; cdr3_nt: TGTGCCAGCAGGCAAAGGACGTCGGAAACGGGAAACACCATATATTTT
j_call: TRBJ2-5; v_call: TRBV7-9; clone_size: once; d_call: -; cdr3_aa: CASSPWGRETQYF; cdr3_nt: TGTGCCAGCAGCCCGTGGGGGAGAGAGACCCAGTACTTC
j_call: TRBJ2-5; v_call: TRBV4-1; clone_size: -; d_call: TRBD2; cdr3_aa: CASSQGLAGLQETQYF; cdr3_nt: TGCGCCAGCAGCCAAGGACTAGCGGGCCTCCAAGAGACCCAGTACTTC
j_call: TRBJ2-5; v_call: TRBV2; clone_size: once; d_call: -; cdr3_aa: CASHTASQETQYF; cdr3_nt: TGTGCCAGCCACACCGCCTCCCAAGAGACCCAGTACTTC
j_call: TRBJ2-7; v_call: TRBV6-1; clone_size: -; d_call: TRBD2; cdr3_aa: CASSDGLVANYEQYF; cdr3_nt: TGTGCCAGCAGTGACGGACTAGTTGCAAACTACGAGCAGTACTTC
j_call: TRBJ1-5; v_call: TRBV4-1; clone_size: once; d_call: -; cdr3_aa: CASSQIQGDQPQHF; cdr3_nt: TGCGCCAGCAGCCAAATCCAGGGCGATCAGCCCCAGCATTTT
j_call: TRBJ2-1; v_call: TRBV11-2; clone_size: -; d_call: -; cdr3_aa: CASSRRYNEQFF; cdr3_nt: TGTGCCAGCAGTAGAAGATACAATGAGCAGTTCTTC
j_call: TRBJ1-5; v_call: TRBV2; clone_size: once; d_call: -; cdr3_aa: CASSENRGPNQPQHF; cdr3_nt: TGTGCCAGCAGCGAGAACCGGGGCCCCAATCAGCCCCAGCATTTT
j_call: TRBJ2-7; v_call: TRBV9; clone_size: -; d_call: -; cdr3_aa: CASSVGGSTYEQYF; cdr3_nt: TGTGCCAGCAGCGTAGGTGGCAGTACCTACGAGCAGTACTTC
j_call: TRBJ1-1; v_call: TRBV27; clone_size: -; d_call: TRBD1; cdr3_aa: CASSYTGETEAFF; cdr3_nt: TGTGCCAGCAGTTACACAGGGGAGACTGAAGCTTTCTTT
j_call: TRBJ1-5; v_call: TRBV19; clone_size: -; d_call: -; cdr3_aa: CASSVGGNQPQHF; cdr3_nt: TGTGCCAGTAGTGTGGGGGGTAATCAGCCCCAGCATTTT
j_call: TRBJ1-1; v_call: TRBV2; clone_size: -; d_call: -; cdr3_aa: CASSRDSPEAFF; cdr3_nt: TGTGCCAGCAGTCGTGACAGTCCTGAAGCTTTCTTT
j_call: TRBJ2-7; v_call: TRBV7-2; clone_size: few; d_call: -; cdr3_aa: CASSLGLNEQYF; cdr3_nt: TGTGCCAGCAGCTTAGGCCTCAACGAGCAGTACTTC
j_call: TRBJ2-5; v_call: TRBV30; clone_size: -; d_call: TRBD1; cdr3_aa: CAWSAGTGGRETQYF; cdr3_nt: TGTGCCTGGAGTGCCGGGACAGGGGGCCGGGAGACCCAGTACTTC
j_call: TRBJ2-2; v_call: TRBV4-1; clone_size: -; d_call: -; cdr3_aa: CASSQWDTGELFF; cdr3_nt: TGCGCCAGCAGCCAATGGGACACCGGGGAGCTGTTTTTT
j_call: TRBJ1-1; v_call: TRBV5-6; clone_size: -; d_call: -; cdr3_aa: CASSLEVVYEAFF; cdr3_nt: TGTGCCAGCAGCTTGGAGGTTGTGTATGAAGCTTTCTTT
j_call: TRBJ2-7; v_call: TRBV11-2; clone_size: -; d_call: -; cdr3_aa: CASSLGAGPYEQYF; cdr3_nt: TGTGCCAGCAGCTTAGGGGCGGGACCCTACGAGCAGTACTTC
j_call: TRBJ2-7; v_call: TRBV10-2; clone_size: -; d_call: -; cdr3_aa: CASSESRDYEQYF; cdr3_nt: TGCGCCAGCAGTGAGTCTAGGGATTACGAGCAGTACTTC
j_call: TRBJ2-1; v_call: TRBV4-1; clone_size: -; d_call: -; cdr3_aa: CASSLPIGQYNEQFF; cdr3_nt: TGCGCCAGCAGCCTTCCGATCGGACAGTACAATGAGCAGTTCTTC
j_call: TRBJ1-5; v_call: TRBV6-5; clone_size: -; d_call: -; cdr3_aa: CASSYGQGGQPQHF; cdr3_nt: TGTGCCAGCAGTTACGGGCAGGGTGGACAGCCCCAGCATTTT
j_call: TRBJ2-7; v_call: TRBV6-5; clone_size: -; d_call: -; cdr3_aa: CASSLTTATYEQYF; cdr3_nt: TGTGCCAGCAGTTTAACGACAGCTACCTACGAGCAGTACTTC
j_call: TRBJ2-7; v_call: TRBV27; clone_size: -; d_call: -; cdr3_aa: CASGITGDKQYF; cdr3_nt: TGTGCCAGCGGAATTACGGGGGATAAGCAGTACTTC
j_call: TRBJ2-7; v_call: TRBV11-3; clone_size: -; d_call: TRBD2; cdr3_aa: CASSLDSGLASEQYF; cdr3_nt: TGTGCCAGCAGCTTAGATTCAGGACTAGCAAGCGAGCAGTACTTC
j_call: TRBJ2-4; v_call: TRBV27; clone_size: -; d_call: TRBD2; cdr3_aa: CASSLDGGGKIQYF; cdr3_nt: TGTGCCAGCAGTTTGGATGGGGGGGGTAAAATTCAGTACTTC
j_call: TRBJ2-7; v_call: TRBV4-3; clone_size: -; d_call: -; cdr3_aa: CASSQVPTLREQYF; cdr3_nt: TGCGCCAGCAGCCAAGTTCCGACCCTACGGGAGCAGTACTTC
j_call: TRBJ2-7; v_call: TRBV7-9; clone_size: -; d_call: TRBD1; cdr3_aa: CASSLVAGGPDEQYF; cdr3_nt: TGTGCCAGCAGCTTAGTTGCAGGGGGCCCGGACGAGCAGTACTTC
j_call: TRBJ2-2; v_call: TRBV9; clone_size: -; d_call: -; cdr3_aa: CASSVGGTGELFF; cdr3_nt: TGTGCCAGCAGCGTCGGCGGGACCGGGGAGCTGTTTTTT
j_call: TRBJ2-1; v_call: TRBV4-1; clone_size: -; d_call: TRBD1; cdr3_aa: CASSQDRGGYNEQFF; cdr3_nt: TGCGCCAGCAGCCAGGACAGGGGGGGTTACAATGAGCAGTTCTTC
j_call: TRBJ2-5; v_call: TRBV9; clone_size: -; d_call: TRBD2; cdr3_aa: CASSVGGRAEETQYF; cdr3_nt: TGTGCCAGCAGCGTAGGCGGGAGAGCTGAAGAGACCCAGTACTTC
j_call: TRBJ1-5; v_call: TRBV28; clone_size: -; d_call: -; cdr3_aa: CASSLLSGINQPQHF; cdr3_nt: TGTGCCAGCAGTTTATTGTCGGGAATCAATCAGCCCCAGCATTTT
j_call: TRBJ2-3; v_call: TRBV7-9; clone_size: -; d_call: -; cdr3_aa: CASSLGHGIDTQYF; cdr3_nt: TGTGCCAGCAGCTTGGGACATGGTATCGATACGCAGTATTTT
j_call: TRBJ1-5; v_call: TRBV5-6; clone_size: -; d_call: -; cdr3_aa: CASSSLEGASNQPQHF; cdr3_nt: TGTGCCAGCAGCTCTCTAGAGGGCGCGAGCAATCAGCCCCAGCATTTT
j_call: TRBJ2-7; v_call: TRBV27; clone_size: -; d_call: TRBD1; cdr3_aa: CASSSYRDSYEQYF; cdr3_nt: TGTGCCAGCAGTTCTTACCGGGACAGCTACGAGCAGTACTTC